The rows below give T cell receptor beta chains drawn from one sample of a study of blood T cells in healthy people across ages. MiXCR, applied by TCRdb to the 5' RACE reads, yields one record per CDR3 protein. The table has over a million distinct CDR3 sequences, 40% to 50% seen once; the top ten hold approximately 7.9%. The sample comprised blood. All receptors come from a woman aged 18 to 35 in good health. Each CDR3 is given with its conserved first and last residue. Each record gives: V gene, clone size, J gene, D gene, CDR3 DNA, CDR3 protein. The D gene is left open where the match is weak. The size of a clone is reported for some rows only, either as once, few or many, or as a class for expanded clones.

>TRBV20-1|few|TRBJ2-3|-
TGCAGTGCCTCGACCAACCCCGGCACAGATACGCAGTATTTT
CSASTNPGTDTQYF
>TRBV4-2|-|TRBJ2-1|-
TGTGCCAGCAGCCTAACCGGAGAGAGAGAGACCCAGTTCTTC
CASSLTGERETQFF
>TRBV4-1|-|TRBJ2-1|TRBD2
TGCGCCAGCAGCCAAGTCCAGCGGGGGGGTTCCTACAATGAGCAGTTCTTC
CASSQVQRGGSYNEQFF
>TRBV28|-|TRBJ2-2|-
TGTGCCACCCATCCCGGGACAACGAACACCGGGGAGCTGTTTTTT
CATHPGTTNTGELFF
>TRBV27|few|TRBJ2-7|TRBD2
TGTGCCAGCAGGCAGCGTTTAAGGGCGGGAGGGAGCTCCTACGAGCAGTACTTC
CASRQRLRAGGSSYEQYF
>TRBV4-1|few|TRBJ2-7|-
TGCGCCAGCAGCCAGAACCAGATAAATGAGCAGTACTTC
CASSQNQINEQYF
>TRBV3-1|few|TRBJ1-1|-
TGTGCCAGCAGCCAAGCTCCGGGACTTCCGTTGGATTTCTTT
CASSQAPGLPLDFF
>TRBV20-1|-|TRBJ2-1|TRBD1
TGCAGTGCTAGAGGGGGGACAGGGGGCTACAATGAGCAGTTCTTC
CSARGGTGGYNEQFF
>TRBV6-4|-|TRBJ1-5|-
TGTGCCAGCAACCCCCGGAGACGAGATCAGCCCCAGCATTTT
CASNPRRRDQPQHF
>TRBV19|-|TRBJ1-2|-
TGTGCCAGTAGTATCGCCCGCTATGGCTACACCTTC
CASSIARYGYTF
>TRBV3-1|few|TRBJ2-5|TRBD1
TGTGCCAGCAGCCATCCAGACAGGGAAGTCCAAGAGACCCAGTACTTC
CASSHPDREVQETQYF
>TRBV20-1|few|TRBJ2-1|TRBD2
TGCAGTGCTAGAGCGAGACCAGCGGGAGGTAGTTACAATGAGCAGTTCTTC
CSARARPAGGSYNEQFF
>TRBV7-9|many|TRBJ1-1|-
TGTGCCAGCAGCTTAGCCCAGGGGAACACTGAAGCTTTCTTT
CASSLAQGNTEAFF
>TRBV4-1|many|TRBJ2-7|-
TGCGCCAGCAGCCAGGGTTCGGGAGATCTCACCTACGAGCAGTACTTC
CASSQGSGDLTYEQYF
>TRBV20-1|few|TRBJ2-7|TRBD1
TGCAGTGCTCAGACAGGGGCCTACGAGCAGTACTTC
CSAQTGAYEQYF
>TRBV7-2|-|TRBJ2-7|-
TGTGCCAGCAGCTTAGGTGGAGGGCTACATGAGCAGTACTTC
CASSLGGGLHEQYF
>TRBV20-1|-|TRBJ1-4|-
TGCAGTGAAAGGGGTCCTAGTGAAAAACTGTTTTTT
CSERGPSEKLFF
>TRBV20-1|few|TRBJ2-1|-
TGCAGTGCTAGAGACGGCAGAAACAATGAGCAGTTCTTC
CSARDGRNNEQFF
>TRBV6-5|-|TRBJ2-7|-
TGTGCCAGCAGTCCCTTTGACGCCTACGAGCAGTACTTC
CASSPFDAYEQYF
>TRBV28|few|TRBJ2-7|-
TGTGCCAGCAGTTTATCCCCTGACAGACCCCTAACCTACGAGCAGTACTTC
CASSLSPDRPLTYEQYF
>TRBV20-1|-|TRBJ2-5|TRBD1
TGCAGTGCTAAAACGCCCGGGACAGAAGAGACCCAGTACTTC
CSAKTPGTEETQYF
>TRBV20-1|few|TRBJ2-1|-
TGCAGTGCTAGAGCCGGATGGGTTATCAATGAGCAGTTCTTC
CSARAGWVINEQFF
>TRBV20-1|-|TRBJ1-2|-
TGCAGTGCGACAAATTACCCAGCTAACTATGGCTACACCTTC
CSATNYPANYGYTF
>TRBV28|-|TRBJ1-2|TRBD1
TGTGCCAGCAGTCCAGAGACAGGGGCCGGTAGCTATGGCTACACCTTC
CASSPETGAGSYGYTF
>TRBV20-1|few|TRBJ2-7|-
TGCAGTGCTAGATCGGACACAGACTACGAGCAGTACTTC
CSARSDTDYEQYF
>TRBV6-6|few|TRBJ2-3|-
TGTGCCAGCAGTAGGACGGGCTCCGGCACAGATACGCAGTATTTT
CASSRTGSGTDTQYF
>TRBV27|-|TRBJ2-2|-
TGTGCCAGCAGTTTAGGAACCTCCGGGGAGCTGTTTTTT
CASSLGTSGELFF
>TRBV9|few|TRBJ2-7|TRBD2
TGTGCCAGCAGCGTGGCCCTAGCGGGAAACAATGAGCAGTACTTC
CASSVALAGNNEQYF
>TRBV3-1|-|TRBJ2-5|TRBD2
TGTGCCAGCAGCCAAGGAAGAAGCGGGACCTTACTAGAGACCCAGTACTTC
CASSQGRSGTLLETQYF
>TRBV20-1|-|TRBJ2-7|TRBD1
TGCAGTGCTAGGGAAGGACAGGGACTCTACGAGCAGTACTTC
CSAREGQGLYEQYF
>TRBV7-2|many|TRBJ1-2|-
TGTGCCAGCAGCTTTTACGGGGGCTACACCTTC
CASSFYGGYTF
>TRBV6-5|-|TRBJ2-5|TRBD2
TGTGCCAGCAGTTACTCGACTAGCGGCCAAGAGACCCAGTACTTC
CASSYSTSGQETQYF
>TRBV7-2|few|TRBJ2-1|TRBD2
TGTGCCAGCATCCGGGACTATACAAATGAGCAGTTCTTC
CASIRDYTNEQFF
>TRBV3-1|-|TRBJ2-7|-
TGTGCCAGCAGCCAAACCCCCTTCGACGAGCAGTACTTC
CASSQTPFDEQYF
>TRBV12-3/TRBV12-4|-|TRBJ2-1|-
TGTGCCAGCAGCCCCGCAGTGGTCGGTGAGCAGTTCTTC
CASSPAVVGEQFF
>TRBV5-1|-|TRBJ2-1|-
TGCGCCAGCAGCTTGGTCGGCGGGAAAGGGAATGAGCAGTTCTTC
CASSLVGGKGNEQFF
>TRBV5-1|few|TRBJ2-2|TRBD2
TGCGCCAGCAGCTTGGTCTCGCTAATAGCGGGGAGGGCCGGGGAGCTGTTTTTT
CASSLVSLIAGRAGELFF
>TRBV3-1|-|TRBJ2-7|-
TGTGCCAGCAGCCAAGTCTGGCGGGGTGGCTACGAGCAGTACTTC
CASSQVWRGGYEQYF
>TRBV29-1|-|TRBJ2-7|-
TGCAGCGTGGAAGGAGGTAGCGCTGAGCAGTACTTC
CSVEGGSAEQYF
>TRBV27|-|TRBJ2-6|-
TGTGCCAGCAGTCTGTGGAAGGGGGGGGCCAACGTCCTGACTTTC
CASSLWKGGANVLTF
>TRBV15|-|TRBJ1-2|TRBD1
TGTGCCACCAGCATCGGGACAGGGGGCGGCTATGGCTACACCTTC
CATSIGTGGGYGYTF
>TRBV20-1|-|TRBJ2-7|TRBD2
TGCAGTGCTAGAGATTCGTCGCGGGAGTTTTCCTACGAGCAGTACTTC
CSARDSSREFSYEQYF
>TRBV3-1|-|TRBJ2-7|TRBD2
TGTGCCAGCAGTAAAAGGGCAGCGGGGCGCCTCTACGAGCAGTACTTC
CASSKRAAGRLYEQYF
>TRBV4-1|-|TRBJ1-1|-
TGCGCCAGCAGCCAAGATCCGGGACAAGACACTGAAGCTTTCTTT
CASSQDPGQDTEAFF
>TRBV5-5|few|TRBJ2-7|-
TGTGCCAGCAGCTTTTTCGGGCCGCCCTACGAGCAGTACTTC
CASSFFGPPYEQYF
>TRBV12-3/TRBV12-4|few|TRBJ2-7|TRBD1
TGTGCCAGCAGTTTAGAGGACAGGGGGGCCTACGAGCAGTACTTC
CASSLEDRGAYEQYF
>TRBV6-5|-|TRBJ2-7|-
TGTGCCAGCAGTTACGGTAGGGGGGTCGGCTACGAGCAGTACTTC
CASSYGRGVGYEQYF
>TRBV20-1|-|TRBJ2-7|-
TGCAGTGCTAGGGGTGAGGTGAGCTCCTACGAGCAGTACTTC
CSARGEVSSYEQYF
>TRBV29-1|-|TRBJ2-1|TRBD2
TGCAGCGTTGAAGGAATCAGCGGGAGCTCCTACAATGAGCAGTTCTTC
CSVEGISGSSYNEQFF
>TRBV29-1|few|TRBJ1-1|TRBD1
TGCAGCGTTGACCTTGACAGGGGGGGGACTGAAGCTTTCTTT
CSVDLDRGGTEAFF
>TRBV7-9|few|TRBJ2-1|-
TGTGCCAGCAGCTTAGCATATGGCAATGAGCAGTTCTTC
CASSLAYGNEQFF
>TRBV11-2|-|TRBJ2-3|TRBD2
TGTGCCAGCAGCCCAATCGGGCGGGAGGGCCAAGATACGCAGTATTTT
CASSPIGREGQDTQYF
>TRBV20-1|few|TRBJ2-7|-
TGCAGTGCTAGAGATGGTCAAGGGGGCTACGAGCAGTACTTC
CSARDGQGGYEQYF